The entry that follows covers one TCR beta chain sequence. The sample originates from a study of blood T cell repertoires in COVID-19. The germline V gene encodes CDR1 SQVTM and CDR2 ANQGSEA. CDR3 length: 14 residues. V was shortened by 2 bases and J by 1 base, with 12 bases between the two germline ends. The assay was immunoSEQ multiplex PCR, and TCRdb's table has in-frame clones only and misses some. The table lists roughly 250,000 clones, around 86% of them singletons. This TCR derives from a man in his forties who had recovered from COVID-19. The chain has TRBV29-1 and TRBJ2-7; D is perhaps TRBD2 (6 bases). Sequencing was done on a sample of peripheral blood. This CDR3 reads CSVERTGESYEQYF. As DNA, the CDR3 is TGCAGCGTTGAACGGACGGGAGAGTCCTACGAGCAGTACTTC.